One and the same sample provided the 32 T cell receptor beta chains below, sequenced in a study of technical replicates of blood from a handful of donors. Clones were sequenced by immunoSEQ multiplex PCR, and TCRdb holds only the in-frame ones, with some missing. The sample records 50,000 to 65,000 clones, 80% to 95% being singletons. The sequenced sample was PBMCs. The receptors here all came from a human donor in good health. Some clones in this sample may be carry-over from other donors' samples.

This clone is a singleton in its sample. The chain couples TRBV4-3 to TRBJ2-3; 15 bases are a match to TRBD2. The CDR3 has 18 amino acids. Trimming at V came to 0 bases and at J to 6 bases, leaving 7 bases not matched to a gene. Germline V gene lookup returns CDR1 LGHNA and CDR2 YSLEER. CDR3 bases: TGCGCCAGCAGCCAAGAAAGGACTAGCGGGGGGGCCCGGGATACGCAGTATTTT. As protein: CASSQERTSGGARDTQYF.

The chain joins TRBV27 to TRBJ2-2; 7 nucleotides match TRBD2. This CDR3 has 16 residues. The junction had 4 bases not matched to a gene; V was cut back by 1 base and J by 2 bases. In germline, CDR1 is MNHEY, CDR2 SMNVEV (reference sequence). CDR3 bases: TGTGCCAGCAGTTTATATGGGACTATAAACACCGGGGAGCTGTTTTTT. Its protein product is CASSLYGTINTGELFF.

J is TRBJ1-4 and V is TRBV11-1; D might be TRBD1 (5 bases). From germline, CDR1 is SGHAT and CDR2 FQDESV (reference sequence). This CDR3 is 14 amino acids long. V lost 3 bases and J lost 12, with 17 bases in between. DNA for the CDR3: TGTGCCAGCAGCTTCAGGGAAACGTCTTCAGAACTGTTTTTT. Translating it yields CASSFRETSSELFF.

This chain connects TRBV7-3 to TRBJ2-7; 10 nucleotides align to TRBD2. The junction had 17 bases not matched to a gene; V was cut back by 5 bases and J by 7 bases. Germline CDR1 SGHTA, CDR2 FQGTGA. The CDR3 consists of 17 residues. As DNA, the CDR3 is TGTGCCAGCAGCCCCTCCCTCCTAGCGGGAGTAGGGAGGGAGCAGTACTTC. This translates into CASSPSLLAGVGREQYF.

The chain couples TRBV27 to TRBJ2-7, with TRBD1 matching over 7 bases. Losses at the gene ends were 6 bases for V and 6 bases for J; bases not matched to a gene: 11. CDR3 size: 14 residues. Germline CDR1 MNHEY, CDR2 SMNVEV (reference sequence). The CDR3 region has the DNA TGTGCCAGCAGAGGGACAGCGTCTGGGGGCGAGCAGTACTTC. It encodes CASRGTASGGEQYF.

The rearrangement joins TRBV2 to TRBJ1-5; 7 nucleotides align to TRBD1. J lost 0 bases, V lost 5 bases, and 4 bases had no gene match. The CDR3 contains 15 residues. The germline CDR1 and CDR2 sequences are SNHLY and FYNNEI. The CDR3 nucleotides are TGTGCCAGCAGTCCGACAGGGTCTAGCAATCAGCCCCAGCATTTT. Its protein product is CASSPTGSSNQPQHF.

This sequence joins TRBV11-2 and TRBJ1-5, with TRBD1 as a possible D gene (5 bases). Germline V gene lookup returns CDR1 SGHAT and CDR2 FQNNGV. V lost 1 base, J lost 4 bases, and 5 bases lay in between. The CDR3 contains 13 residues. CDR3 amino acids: CASSLGQNQPQHF. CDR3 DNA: TGTGCCAGCAGCTTAGGACAGAATCAGCCCCAGCATTTT.

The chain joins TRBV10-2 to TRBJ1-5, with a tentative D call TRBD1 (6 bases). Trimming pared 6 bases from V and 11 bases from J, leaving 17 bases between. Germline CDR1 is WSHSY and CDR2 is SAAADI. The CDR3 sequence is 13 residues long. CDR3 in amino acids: CASSPILEGAQHF. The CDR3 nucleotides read TGCGCCAGCAGCCCGATCCTTGAGGGGGCCCAGCATTTT.

The CDR3 here is CASSGTSGGPETQYF. CDR3 nucleotides: TGTGCCAGCAGTGGGACTAGCGGGGGACCAGAGACCCAGTACTTC. The chain uses TRBV2 and TRBJ2-5, with 13 bases fitting TRBD2. The junction had 3 bases not matched to a gene; V was cut back by 4 bases and J by 4 bases. Germline V gives CDR1 SNHLY, CDR2 FYNNEI. There are 15 residues in the CDR3.

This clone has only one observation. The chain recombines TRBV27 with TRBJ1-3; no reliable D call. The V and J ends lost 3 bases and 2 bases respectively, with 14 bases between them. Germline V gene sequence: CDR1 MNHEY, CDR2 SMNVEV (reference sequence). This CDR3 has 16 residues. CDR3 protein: CASSFRDVMTGNTIYF. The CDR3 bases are TGTGCCAGCAGTTTCCGGGATGTAATGACTGGAAACACCATATATTTT.

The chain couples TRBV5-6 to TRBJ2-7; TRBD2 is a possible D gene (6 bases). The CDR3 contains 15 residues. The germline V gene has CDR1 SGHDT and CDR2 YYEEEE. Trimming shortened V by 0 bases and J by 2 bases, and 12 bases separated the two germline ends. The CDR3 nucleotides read TGTGCCAGCAGCTTGGGGGCAGGACTAACCTACGAGCAGTACTTC. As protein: CASSLGAGLTYEQYF. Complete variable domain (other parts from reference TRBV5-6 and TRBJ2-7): DAGVTQSPTHLIKTRGQQVTLRCSPKSGHDTVSWYQQALGQGPQFIFQYYEEEERQRGNFPDRFSGHQFPNYSSELNVNALLLGDSALYLCASSLGAGLTYEQYFGPGTRLTVT.

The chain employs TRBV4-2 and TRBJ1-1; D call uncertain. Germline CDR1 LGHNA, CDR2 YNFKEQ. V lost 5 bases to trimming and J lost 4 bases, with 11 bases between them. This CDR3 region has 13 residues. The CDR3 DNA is TGTGCCAGCAGCGGAAGAGGGAGCACTGAAGCTTTCTTT. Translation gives CASSGRGSTEAFF.

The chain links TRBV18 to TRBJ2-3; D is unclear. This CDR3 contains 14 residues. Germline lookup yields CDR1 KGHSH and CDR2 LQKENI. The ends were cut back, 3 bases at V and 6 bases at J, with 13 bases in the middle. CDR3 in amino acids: CASSPQARLDTQYF. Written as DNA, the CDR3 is TGTGCCAGCTCACCTCAGGCCCGCTTGGATACGCAGTATTTT. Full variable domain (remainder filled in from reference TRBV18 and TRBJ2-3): NAGVMQNPRHLVRRRGQEARLRCSPMKGHSHVYWYRQLPEEGLKFMVYLQKENIIDESGMPKERFSAEFPKEGPSILRIQQVVRGDSAAYFCASSPQARLDTQYFGPGTRLTVL.

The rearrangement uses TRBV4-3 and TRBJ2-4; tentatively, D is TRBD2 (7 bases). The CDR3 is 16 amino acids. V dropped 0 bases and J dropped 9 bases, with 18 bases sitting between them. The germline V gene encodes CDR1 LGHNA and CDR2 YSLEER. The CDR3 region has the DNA TGCGCCAGCAGCCAAGATGTCCCAGGGGAGCGGGGCATTCAGTACTTC. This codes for CASSQDVPGERGIQYF.

CDR3 coding DNA: TGTGCCAGCAGAAACACAGGGGGCGCAGGGTCGCAGTACTTC. The encoded protein is CASRNTGGAGSQYF. The chain employs TRBV7-9 and TRBJ2-7; the match to TRBD1 covers 9 bases. The length of the CDR3 is 14 residues. The junction had 12 bases not matched to a gene; V was cut back by 6 bases and J by 9 bases. Germline assignment: CDR1 SEHNR and CDR2 FQNEAQ (reference sequence).

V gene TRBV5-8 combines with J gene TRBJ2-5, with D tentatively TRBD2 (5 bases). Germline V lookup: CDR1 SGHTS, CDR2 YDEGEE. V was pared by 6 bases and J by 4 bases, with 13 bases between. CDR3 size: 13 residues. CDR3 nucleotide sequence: TGTGCCAGCACCCGGTGGAGGAGAGAGACCCAGTACTTC. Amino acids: CASTRWRRETQYF.

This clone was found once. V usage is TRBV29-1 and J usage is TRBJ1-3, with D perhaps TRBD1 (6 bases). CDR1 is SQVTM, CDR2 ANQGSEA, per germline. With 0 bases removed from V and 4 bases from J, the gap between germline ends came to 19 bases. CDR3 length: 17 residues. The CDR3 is CSVEDSDRPTWGNTIYF. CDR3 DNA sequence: TGCAGCGTTGAAGACTCCGACAGGCCCACGTGGGGAAACACCATATATTTT.

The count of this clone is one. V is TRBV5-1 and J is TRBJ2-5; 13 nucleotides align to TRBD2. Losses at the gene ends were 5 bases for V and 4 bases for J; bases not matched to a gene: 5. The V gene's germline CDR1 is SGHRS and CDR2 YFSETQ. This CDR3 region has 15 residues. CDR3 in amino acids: CASSQGLAGPETQYF. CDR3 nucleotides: TGCGCCAGCAGTCAGGGACTAGCGGGACCAGAGACCCAGTACTTC.

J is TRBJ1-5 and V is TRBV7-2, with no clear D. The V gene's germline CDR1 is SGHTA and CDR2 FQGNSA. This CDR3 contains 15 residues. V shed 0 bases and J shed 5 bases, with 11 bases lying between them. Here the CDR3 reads CASSLARRSDQPQHF. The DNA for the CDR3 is TGTGCCAGCAGCTTAGCGCGCCGGAGTGATCAGCCCCAGCATTTT.

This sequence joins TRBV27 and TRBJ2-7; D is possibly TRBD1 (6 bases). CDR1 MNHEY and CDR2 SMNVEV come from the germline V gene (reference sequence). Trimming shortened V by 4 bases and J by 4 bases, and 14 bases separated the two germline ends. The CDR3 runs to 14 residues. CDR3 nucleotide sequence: TGTGCCAGCAGTTCCCAGGACAGAACGTACGAGCAGTACTTC. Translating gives CASSSQDRTYEQYF.

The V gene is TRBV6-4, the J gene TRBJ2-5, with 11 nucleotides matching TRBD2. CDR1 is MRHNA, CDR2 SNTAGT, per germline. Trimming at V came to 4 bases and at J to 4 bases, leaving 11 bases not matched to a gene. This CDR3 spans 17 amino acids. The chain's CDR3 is CASSVRLAGGRGETQYF. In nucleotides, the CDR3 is TGTGCCAGCAGTGTAAGGCTAGCGGGAGGTAGAGGAGAGACCCAGTACTTC.

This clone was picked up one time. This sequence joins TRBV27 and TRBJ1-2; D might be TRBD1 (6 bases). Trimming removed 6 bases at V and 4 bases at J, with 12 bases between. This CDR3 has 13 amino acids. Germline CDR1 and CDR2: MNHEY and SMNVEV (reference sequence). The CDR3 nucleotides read TGTGCCAGCAGCCCCACAGGGTTCTATGGCTACACCTTC. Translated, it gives CASSPTGFYGYTF.

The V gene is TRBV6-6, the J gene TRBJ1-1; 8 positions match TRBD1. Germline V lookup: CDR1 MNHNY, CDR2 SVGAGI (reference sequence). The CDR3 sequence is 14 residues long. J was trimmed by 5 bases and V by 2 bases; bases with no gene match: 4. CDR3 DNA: TGTGCCAGCAGTTACACCGACAGGGGTACTGAAGCTTTCTTT. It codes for CASSYTDRGTEAFF.

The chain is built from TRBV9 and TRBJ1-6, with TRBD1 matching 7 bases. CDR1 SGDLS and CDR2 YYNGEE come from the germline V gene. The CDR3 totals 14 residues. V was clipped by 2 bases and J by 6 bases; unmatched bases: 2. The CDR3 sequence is CASSVQGGNSPLHF. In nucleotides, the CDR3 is TGTGCCAGCAGCGTTCAGGGGGGTAATTCACCCCTCCACTTT.

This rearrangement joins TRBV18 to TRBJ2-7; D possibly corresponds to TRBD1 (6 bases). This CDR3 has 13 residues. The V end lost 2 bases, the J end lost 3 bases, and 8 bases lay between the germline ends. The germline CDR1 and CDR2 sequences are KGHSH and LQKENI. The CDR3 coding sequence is TGTGCCAGCTCACCAGGACAGCTCTACGAGCAGTACTTC. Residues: CASSPGQLYEQYF.

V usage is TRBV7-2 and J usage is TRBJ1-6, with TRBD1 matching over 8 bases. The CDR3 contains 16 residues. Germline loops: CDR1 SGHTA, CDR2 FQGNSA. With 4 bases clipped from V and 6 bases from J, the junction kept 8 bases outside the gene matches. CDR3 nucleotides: TGTGCCAGCAGCTCACGACAGGGGCGGAGTAATTCACCCCTCCACTTT. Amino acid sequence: CASSSRQGRSNSPLHF.

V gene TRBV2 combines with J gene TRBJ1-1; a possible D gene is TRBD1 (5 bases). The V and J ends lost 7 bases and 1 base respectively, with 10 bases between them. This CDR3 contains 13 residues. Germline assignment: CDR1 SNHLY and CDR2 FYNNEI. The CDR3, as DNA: TGTGCCAGCATCGAAAGGGGGAACACTGAAGCTTTCTTT. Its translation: CASIERGNTEAFF.

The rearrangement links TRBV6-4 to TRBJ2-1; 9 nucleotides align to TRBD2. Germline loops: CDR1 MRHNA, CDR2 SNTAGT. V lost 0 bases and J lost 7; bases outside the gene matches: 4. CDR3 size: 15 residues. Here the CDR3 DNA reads TGTGCCAGCAGTGACTCTTCTAGCGGGGTTAATGAGCAGTTCTTC. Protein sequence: CASSDSSSGVNEQFF.

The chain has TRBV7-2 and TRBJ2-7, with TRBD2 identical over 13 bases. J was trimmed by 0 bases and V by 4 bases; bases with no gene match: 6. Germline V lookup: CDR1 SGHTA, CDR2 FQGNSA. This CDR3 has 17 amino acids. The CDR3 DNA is TGTGCCAGCAGCTCCCAGACTAGCGGGAGGCGCTCCTACGAGCAGTACTTC. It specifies CASSSQTSGRRSYEQYF.

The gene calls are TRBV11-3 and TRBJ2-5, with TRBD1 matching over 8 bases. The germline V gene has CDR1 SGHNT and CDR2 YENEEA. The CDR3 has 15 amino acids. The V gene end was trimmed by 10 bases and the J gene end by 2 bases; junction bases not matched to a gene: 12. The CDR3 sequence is CATVLGTGRQETQYF. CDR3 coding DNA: TGTGCCACGGTATTAGGGACAGGTCGTCAAGAGACCCAGTACTTC.

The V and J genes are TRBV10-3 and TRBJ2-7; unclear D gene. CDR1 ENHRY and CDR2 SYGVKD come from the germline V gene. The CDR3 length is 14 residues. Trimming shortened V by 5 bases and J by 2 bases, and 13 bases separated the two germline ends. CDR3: CAISPVVGPYEQYF. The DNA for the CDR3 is TGTGCCATCAGTCCAGTTGTGGGCCCCTACGAGCAGTACTTC.

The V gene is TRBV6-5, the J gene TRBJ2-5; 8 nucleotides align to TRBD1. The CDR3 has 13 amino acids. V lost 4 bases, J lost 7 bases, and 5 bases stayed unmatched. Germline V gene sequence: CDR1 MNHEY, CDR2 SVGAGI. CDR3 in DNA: TGTGCCAGCAGTTTCGACAGGGGTTGGACCCAGTACTTC. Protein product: CASSFDRGWTQYF.